This TCR beta chain stems from a study of T cell responses to AZD1222 COVID-19 vaccine. Broader study findings: Once two AZD1222 doses were given, Spike-specific TCR breadth and depth went up. Donors were mostly white British, more females; clonal diversity possibly underestimated. At 160-218 and 743-854, vaccine-associated CD4 TCRs were dominant, and they spanned spike.

On this clone: Its antigen is as yet unknown.

Clones were read by immunoSEQ multiplex PCR, and TCRdb kept only the in-frame ones, dropping some. The top ten clones hold about 4.5% of a sample with about 94,000 clones, 85% of them seen once. Per the germline V gene, CDR1 is KGHSH and CDR2 is LQKENI. With 5 bases removed from V and 1 base from J, the gap between germline ends came to 16 bases. This CDR3 is built from 16 residues. This material consisted of peripheral blood, taken 28 days after the second AZD1222 dose. This sequence was found in an adult who received the AZD1222 COVID-19 vaccine. The chain recombines TRBV18 with TRBJ2-3, with a possible D match to TRBD2 (6 bases). The CDR3 protein is CASSAQSGWGTDTQYF. The CDR3 DNA reads as TGTGCCAGCTCAGCCCAGAGCGGGTGGGGCACAGATACGCAGTATTTT.